This TCR beta chain was sequenced in a study of T cells in tuberculosis (dated by TCRdb to the late 2010s). For context, the study as a whole: To characterize T cells specific for the mycobacterial lipid antigen glucose monomycolate (GMM), the study used CD1B tetramers together with high-throughput TCR immunosequencing. A South African clinical cohort compared IGRA-negative adolescents, IGRA-positive adolescents with latent tuberculosis and adults with active tuberculosis, more than 9 per group. Active tuberculosis patient PBMC were archived before or within 7 days of starting standard anti-tuberculosis treatment.

Worth noting for this clone: No cognate antigen has been identified for it. Qualities for individual bases were not recorded, and no much larger clone is one base off.

The immunoSEQ multiplex PCR assay was used to generate TCR libraries, with TCR-beta and/or TCR-alpha/delta assays applied to each sample. The Illumina high-throughput platform was used to sequence the amplified TCR libraries. For the original study's pipeline: Clustering and dimensionality reduction were performed using pairwise TCRdist distances among GMM-specific receptors from ex vivo sorted or in vitro expanded T cells. Each clinical repertoire was scored by mean NN-distance, the average TCRdist to the nearest 10% of tetramer-positive reference sequences. GEM TCR motif frequency was calculated as the fraction of unique TCRs that matched known GEM sequences in V/J usage and CDR3 length. Active tuberculosis was classified by linear discriminant analysis with leave-one-out cross-validation, implemented in scikit-learn. This immuneACCESS table, as held by TCRdb, lists in-frame sequences with V and J called but not all clones. Of the missing ones, under half trace to an unresolved V gene in checked studies; the others have no known cause. V and J calls and clone size are given by that table; D and trimming were obtained from the DNA. This sample comprises about 34,000 clones, 93% of them detected only once. Of the sample, about an eighth is held by the ten largest clones.

Taken from cysteine to phenylalanine, the CDR3 has 18 residues. Of the read, only the CDR3 DNA is kept; its 54 bases are in frame from base 1. V is shortened by 2 bases, J by 0 bases, and the region joining them spans 18 bases. As encoded in the germline V gene, CDR1 is MGHRA while CDR2 is YSYEKL. The intended sense of this specimen's time point label: new active TB diagnosis, blood taken before or within 7 days of starting treatment. Active tuberculosis patients were HIV-seronegative South African adults aged 18 years or older with a new diagnosis. Confirmation of active tuberculosis was based on positive sputum smear microscopy and/or a positive M. tuberculosis culture. Immunosequencing was performed on unsorted cryopreserved PBMC and covered roughly 98,000 T cells per clinical donor on average. What the work shows at the level of the full study, not this receptor alone: Clinical samples were chosen by availability of cryopreserved specimens, and active tuberculosis cases were adults while controls were adolescents. Active tuberculosis TCR-alpha repertoires showed smaller mean NN-distances to GMM-specific TCRs than IGRA-negative controls, suggesting clonal expansion of these TCRs. A classifier using the diverse GMM-specific repertoire reached approximately 90% accuracy (AUROC around 0.91), compared with over 60% accuracy using GEM motif frequencies. The smaller NN-distances in active tuberculosis patients were driven in part by shorter CDR3-alpha lengths, while the difference seen for TCR-beta was not statistically significant.

The V gene is TRBV4-1 and the J gene is TRBJ2-3, with no D gene named confidently. The clonotype originates from an adult with tuberculosis. The sample was PBMCs, taken at tuberculosis diagnosis. The DNA is as follows: TGCGCCAGCAGCCAATCCTCCAGAGGTTCTGCGAGCACAGATACGCAGTATTTT. It translates as CASSQSSRGSASTDTQYF.